The 13 T cell receptor beta chains presented below share a single source sample, sequenced in a study of esophageal squamous cell carcinoma under preoperative chemotherapy. TCRdb called the PCR reads again in MiXCR, with one record for every CDR3 protein. The table lists around 9,800 distinct CDR3 sequences, roughly 60% of them singletons. The time point denotes: after preoperative PTX-NDP chemotherapy. This sample was obtained from a patient given preoperative chemotherapy. The source of these receptors is a human donor with esophageal squamous cell carcinoma. The donor label of this sample is uncertain.

To note about this clonotype: At one end the junction does not follow the germline gene, possibly because of a read error. The V gene is TRBV6-1, the J gene TRBJ2-3; 7 bases are a match to TRBD2. The CDR3 consists of 16 residues. CDR1 is MNHNS, CDR2 SASEGT, per germline. The CDR3: CASSVLGGSSKDMQYF. In DNA form, the CDR3 reads TGTGCCAGCAGTGTATTGGGGGGGAGCTCCAAAGATATGCAGTATTTT.

The chain joins TRBV7-8 to TRBJ1-2; D is unclear. The V gene lost 3 bases and the J gene lost 4 bases, with 9 bases spanning the gap. The CDR3 is made up of 13 amino acids. Germline loops: CDR1 SGHVS, CDR2 FQNEAQ. The CDR3 region is CASSFGRSYGYTF. CDR3 sequence (DNA): TGTGCCAGCAGCTTTGGACGTTCCTATGGCTACACCTTC. Using reference TRBV7-8 and TRBJ1-2 for the parts outside the CDR3, the full variable domain is GAGVSQSPRYKVAKRGQDVALRCDPISGHVSLFWYQQALGQGPEFLTYFQNEAQLDKSGLPSDRFFAERPEGSVSTLKIQRTQQEDSAVYLCASSFGRSYGYTFGSGTRLTVV.

This clonotype has at least ten counts. V usage is TRBV12-3 or TRBV12-4 and J usage is TRBJ2-3; D not resolved. The CDR3 is made up of 14 amino acids. With 3 bases removed from V and 5 bases from J, the gap between germline ends came to 12 bases. Here the CDR3 reads CASSFGTRVDTQYF. In DNA, the CDR3 is TGTGCCAGCAGTTTTGGCACCCGCGTAGATACGCAGTATTTT.

This clonotype occurred once. The J gene is TRBJ2-3, the V gene TRBV6-1; tentatively, D is TRBD1 or TRBD2 (6 bases each). The DNA matches TRBJ2-4 better at its end, which makes the J call doubtful. CDR1 is MNHNS and CDR2 is SASEGT in the germline V gene. CDR3 size: 17 residues. This CDR3 is CASSEGAGGRAQETQYF. In DNA form, the CDR3 reads TGTGCCAGCAGTGAGGGGGCCGGAGGGCGGGCCCAAGAGACTCAGTACTTC.

The V call is TRBV6-1, the J call TRBJ2-1; D possibly corresponds to TRBD2 (6 bases). V was pared by 7 bases and J by 2 bases, with 18 bases between. Germline values: CDR1 MNHNS, CDR2 SASEGT. The CDR3 loop spans 16 amino acids. The CDR3 coding sequence is TGTGCCAGCACCTCGAAGCGGGCCGGGACCTACAATGAGCAGTTCTTC. Translated: CASTSKRAGTYNEQFF.

This clonotype is categorized as medium-sized. The chain recombines TRBV6-1 with TRBJ2-1; a weak D match, TRBD2 (5 bases). Germline lookup yields CDR1 MNHNS and CDR2 SASEGT. Trimming shortened V by 6 bases and J by 8 bases, and 11 bases separated the two germline ends. This CDR3 has 12 residues. The CDR3 sequence is CASRDLGDEQFF. The CDR3 nucleotides are TGTGCCAGCAGGGACCTCGGGGATGAGCAGTTCTTC.

The chain has TRBV6-1 and TRBJ2-1, with a weak D call TRBD2 (6 bases). This CDR3 has 16 amino acids. Germline CDR1 and CDR2: MNHNS and SASEGT. V lost 1 base, J lost 1 base, and 11 bases lay in between. The CDR3 sequence is CASSEEGAGSYNEQFF. The CDR3 DNA reads TGTGCCAGCAGTGAAGAGGGCGCGGGATCCTACAATGAGCAGTTCTTC.

Comment on this clonotype: An end of the junction differs from the germline gene, which may be a read error. V usage is TRBV6-1 and J usage is TRBJ2-3; possibly TRBD1 for D (6 bases). Germline CDR1 reads MNHNS; CDR2 reads SASEGT. The CDR3 covers 13 residues. CDR3 amino acids: CASSEVRTDEQFF. CDR3 coding DNA: TGTGCCAGCAGTGAGGTGAGGACAGATGAGCAGTTCTTT.

The rearrangement links TRBV6-5 to TRBJ1-4, with D perhaps TRBD1 (6 bases). Germline loops: CDR1 MNHEY, CDR2 SVGAGI. Trimming removed 4 bases from V and 0 bases from J, with 15 bases in between. The CDR3 is 17 residues long. CDR3: CASSLQGGYATNEKLFF. In DNA, the CDR3 is TGTGCCAGCAGTTTACAGGGCGGATATGCAACTAATGAAAAACTGTTTTTT.

This clonotype rates as large. The genes are TRBV6-5 and TRBJ2-1, with D perhaps TRBD2 (6 bases). With 0 bases removed from V and 8 bases from J, the gap between germline ends came to 8 bases. The CDR3 sequence is 13 residues long. Per the germline V gene, CDR1 is MNHEY and CDR2 is SVGAGI. This chain's CDR3 is CASSYSGEDEQFF. The CDR3 DNA reads TGTGCCAGCAGTTACTCAGGGGAGGATGAGCAGTTCTTC.

The V gene is TRBV27, the J gene TRBJ2-1; 8 bases are shared with TRBD2. The CDR3 has 16 residues. The V gene's germline CDR1 is MNHEY and CDR2 SMNVEV (reference sequence). Trimming cost V 4 bases and J 5 bases; bases outside gene matches: 10. DNA for the CDR3: TGTGCCAGCAGTTCGAGACCAGGGACTAGTGACAATGAGCAGTTCTTC. The encoded protein is CASSSRPGTSDNEQFF.

The chain uses TRBV6-1 and TRBJ2-1; no clear D gene. Trimming left V 8 bases short and J 13 bases short, with 18 bases between. Germline values: CDR1 MNHNS, CDR2 SASEGT. The CDR3 runs to 12 residues. CDR3 region: CASSGVQETQFF. As DNA, the CDR3 is TGTGCCAGCTCAGGAGTTCAAGAGACCCAGTTCTTC.

This rearrangement joins TRBV6-5 to TRBJ2-2; TRBD2 aligns across 9 bases. The germline gives CDR1 MNHEY, CDR2 SVGAGI. V shed 4 bases, J shed 3 bases, and the junction held 6 bases outside the gene matches. The length of the CDR3 is 16 residues. CDR3 sequence: CASSFRTSEYTGELFF. DNA of the CDR3: TGTGCCAGCAGTTTCCGGACTAGCGAATACACCGGGGAGCTGTTTTTT.